Listed below are T cell receptor beta chains from one sample, sequenced in a study of CXCR3-negative and CXCR3-positive naive CD8 T cells. From the 5' RACE reads, TCRdb lists one entry per CDR3 protein and no DNA. This repertoire includes about 120,000 distinct CDR3 sequences. Material for sequencing was naive CXCR3+ CD8+ T cells from blood. The receptors shown here come from a human donor in good health. Some clones in this sample may be carry-over from other donors' samples. The CDR3 runs from the conserved cysteine through the conserved F or W. Fields, in order: J gene, V gene, CDR3 protein.

J gene: TRBJ2-7
V gene: TRBV15
CDR3 protein: CATSRVDPSYEQYF

J gene: TRBJ1-2
V gene: TRBV19
CDR3 protein: CASSIGGHHGYTF

J gene: TRBJ1-1
V gene: TRBV7-9
CDR3 protein: CASSFPGGTEAFF

J gene: TRBJ1-4
V gene: TRBV5-6
CDR3 protein: CASSFFTGNEKLFF

J gene: TRBJ1-5
V gene: TRBV27
CDR3 protein: CASGGQASNQPQHF

J gene: TRBJ1-1
V gene: TRBV12-3/TRBV12-4
CDR3 protein: CASTLTGAHTEAFF

J gene: TRBJ2-7
V gene: TRBV12-3/TRBV12-4
CDR3 protein: CASSQGLAPIYEQYF

J gene: TRBJ2-7
V gene: TRBV2
CDR3 protein: CASKKGPNIEGF

J gene: TRBJ1-1
V gene: TRBV9
CDR3 protein: CASSTGTGTSNTEAFF

J gene: TRBJ2-7
V gene: TRBV3-1
CDR3 protein: CASSPGVDNEQYF

J gene: TRBJ2-7
V gene: TRBV29-1
CDR3 protein: CSVLDRVAYEQYF

J gene: TRBJ2-7
V gene: TRBV12-3/TRBV12-4
CDR3 protein: CASSLTEFAYEQYF

J gene: TRBJ2-5
V gene: TRBV7-9
CDR3 protein: CASSLADSGEYF

J gene: TRBJ2-2
V gene: TRBV3-1
CDR3 protein: CASSYAWTGELFF

J gene: TRBJ2-3
V gene: TRBV7-9
CDR3 protein: CASSFGPTQSTDTQYF

J gene: TRBJ2-7
V gene: TRBV12-3/TRBV12-4
CDR3 protein: CASSQIEGPYEQYF